A single sample gave rise to the 30 T cell receptor beta chains below, sequenced in a study of blood T cell repertoires in COVID-19 (dated by TCRdb to about 2020). Library preparation was by the immunoSEQ multiplex PCR assay. The table was pulled from immuneACCESS by TCRdb, which kept in-frame rearrangements only. Such tables lose some clones; where checked, under half of the loss comes from unresolved V genes, and the rest has no known cause. This sample lists about 190,000 clones; 89% were detected once. The top ten hold approximately 6.7% of the sample. Material: peripheral blood. The receptors originated from a man aged 35 to 55 with acute or convalescent COVID-19.

This clone was observed a single time. The rearrangement links TRBV25-1 to TRBJ1-2, with 11 bases matching TRBD1. After removal of 1 base from V and 7 bases from J, the junction contained 5 bases not matched to a gene. The germline V gene encodes CDR1 MGHDK and CDR2 SYGVNS. The CDR3 runs to 15 residues. The CDR3 loop is CASSESRTGGGGYTF. Written as DNA, the CDR3 is TGTGCCAGCAGTGAATCGAGGACAGGGGGCGGTGGCTACACCTTC.

The V gene is TRBV15, the J gene TRBJ1-2; TRBD1 matches at 8 bases. The CDR3 loop spans 13 amino acids. Unmatched junction bases numbered 5, after V lost 6 bases and J lost 5 bases. Per the germline V gene, CDR1 is LNHNV and CDR2 is YYDKDF (reference sequence). This CDR3 is CATSQGARYGYTF. The CDR3 DNA reads as TGTGCCACCAGTCAGGGGGCGAGGTATGGCTACACCTTC.

The genes are TRBV12-3 or TRBV12-4 and TRBJ1-1; D is unresolved. This CDR3 is 12 amino acids long. V shed 6 bases and J shed 1 base, with 6 bases lying between them. The CDR3 nucleotides read TGTGCCAGCAGGCTATCGAACACTGAAGCTTTCTTT. Translating gives CASRLSNTEAFF.

The V and J genes are TRBV10-3 and TRBJ1-1, with 8 bases aligning to TRBD1. V lost 1 base to trimming and J lost 3 bases; unmatched junction nucleotides: 7. Germline-derived CDR1 and CDR2 are ENHRY and SYGVKD. CDR3 length equals 16 residues. This CDR3 reads CAISELPGGEDTEAFF. As DNA, the CDR3 is TGTGCCATCAGTGAGTTGCCAGGGGGCGAAGACACTGAAGCTTTCTTT.

The chain employs TRBV9 and TRBJ1-2; D is unclear. In germline, CDR1 is SGDLS, CDR2 YYNGEE. Trimming shortened V by 3 bases and J by 8 bases, and 11 bases separated the two germline ends. The CDR3 spans 12 residues. The CDR3 DNA sequence: TGTGCCAGCAGCGCAGCGAAGTGGGGCTACACCTTC. Translation gives CASSAAKWGYTF.

The rearrangement uses TRBV5-1 and TRBJ1-1; no definite D call. With 1 base removed from V and 8 bases from J, the gap between germline ends came to 9 bases. The CDR3 has 12 amino acids. Germline V lookup: CDR1 SGHRS, CDR2 YFSETQ. The chain's CDR3 is CASSLNGQEAFF. DNA for the CDR3: TGCGCCAGCAGCTTGAATGGCCAGGAAGCTTTCTTT.

V and J are TRBV19 and TRBJ2-5; 10 bases are shared with TRBD1. Looked up from germline, CDR1 is LNHDA and CDR2 is SQIVND (reference sequence). CDR3 length: 18 amino acids. After removal of 6 bases from V and 1 base from J, the junction contained 14 bases not matched to a gene. The CDR3 DNA sequence: TGTGCCAGTAGCAATCGGGACAGGGGCACGAGATTCCAAGAGACCCAGTACTTC. Translation: CASSNRDRGTRFQETQYF.

The sample holds a few counts of this clone. This chain joins TRBV5-1 and TRBJ1-2; 9 bases fit TRBD1. Germline values: CDR1 SGHRS, CDR2 YFSETQ. This CDR3 is 13 amino acids long. Trimming at V came to 5 bases and at J to 6 bases, leaving 5 bases not matched to a gene. CDR3 DNA sequence: TGCGCCAGCAGAAAGAGACAGGGGGATGGCTACACCTTC. It translates to CASRKRQGDGYTF.

This chain connects TRBV4-3 to TRBJ1-1; 7 bases match TRBD1. CDR1 is LGHNA and CDR2 is YSLEER in the germline V gene. Trimming removed 4 bases from V and 3 bases from J; junction bases left unmatched: 5. The CDR3 has 14 amino acids. Written as DNA, the CDR3 is TGCGCCAGCAGCCGACAGGGCGGGGACACTGAAGCTTTCTTT. Translated, it gives CASSRQGGDTEAFF.

This clone showed up just once. V gene TRBV15 combines with J gene TRBJ2-1; the D is unclear. V was cut by 1 base and J by 0 bases, with 7 bases left in between. In germline, CDR1 is LNHNV, CDR2 YYDKDF (reference sequence). This CDR3 contains 15 residues. The CDR3 reads CATSRAPLSYNEQFF. In DNA form, the CDR3 reads TGTGCCACCAGCAGAGCTCCTCTCTCCTACAATGAGCAGTTCTTC.

V gene TRBV5-4 combines with J gene TRBJ2-5; the match to TRBD2 covers 8 bases. The V segment lost 1 base and the J segment 5 bases; nucleotides outside the gene matches: 7. Per the germline V gene, CDR1 is SGHNT and CDR2 is YYREEE (reference sequence). This CDR3 has 15 amino acids. CDR3 sequence (DNA): TGTGCCAGCAGCTTGAAGGCGGGGGGCCGGGAGACCCAGTACTTC. It codes for CASSLKAGGRETQYF.

The chain couples TRBV29-1 to TRBJ1-1, with 12 bases that match TRBD1. The CDR3 spans 18 residues. Trimming at V came to 4 bases and at J to 4 bases, leaving 16 bases not matched to a gene. CDR1 is SQVTM, CDR2 ANQGSEA, per germline. CDR3 loop: CSVGRLRDRGPRITEAFF. CDR3 nucleotide sequence: TGCAGCGTTGGACGCCTCCGGGACAGGGGGCCAAGAATCACTGAAGCTTTCTTT.

J is TRBJ1-2 and V is TRBV3-1 (or the pseudogene TRBV3-2); D gene ambiguous. The CDR3 is 12 residues long. Germline loops: CDR1 LGHDT, CDR2 YNNKEL (reference sequence). Between the trimmed V and J ends, which lost 3 bases and 8 bases, there was a span of 10 bases. CDR3 protein: CASSHAPEGYTF. The CDR3 DNA reads TGTGCCAGCAGCCACGCCCCGGAGGGCTACACCTTC.

J is TRBJ1-5 and V is TRBV5-5; 8 positions match TRBD1. CDR3 size: 13 residues. Germline CDR1 reads SGHKS; CDR2 reads YYEKEE (reference sequence). V was pared by 0 bases and J by 7 bases, with 0 bases of the junction left unmatched. Written as DNA, the CDR3 is TGTGCCAGCAGCTTGGCAGGGGGCCAGCCCCAGCATTTT. It codes for CASSLAGGQPQHF.

The V gene is TRBV5-1, the J gene TRBJ2-1; 7 nucleotides line up with TRBD1. CDR3 length: 15 residues. V shed 2 bases and J 4 bases; nucleotides not matched to a gene: 6. Germline V lookup: CDR1 SGHRS, CDR2 YFSETQ. As DNA, the CDR3 is TGCGCCAGCAGCTTCCAAACGACAGGGTACAATGAGCAGTTCTTC. It codes for CASSFQTTGYNEQFF.

The chain couples TRBV4-1 to TRBJ2-7, with 10 bases identical to TRBD1. The CDR3 spans 17 residues. Germline CDR1 MGHRA, CDR2 YSYEKL. V lost 4 bases and J lost 3; bases outside the gene matches: 12. CDR3 DNA sequence: TGCGCCAGCAGCCTACAAACCGGGACAGGGGTCGACTACGAGCAGTACTTC. Its protein is CASSLQTGTGVDYEQYF.

The rearrangement joins TRBV19 to TRBJ1-1; D is uncertain. Trimming took off 5 bases at V and 0 bases at J, with 10 bases between the two ends. This CDR3 is 14 amino acids long. CDR1 and CDR2 (germline): LNHDA, SQIVND (reference sequence). CDR3: CASSLGLLNTEAFF. DNA of the CDR3: TGTGCCAGTAGTCTCGGACTGCTGAACACTGAAGCTTTCTTT. The full variable domain, completed using reference TRBV19 and TRBJ1-1, is DGGITQSPKYLFRKEGQNVTLSCEQNLNHDAMYWYRQDPGQGLRLIYYSQIVNDFQKGDIAEGYSVSREKKESFPLTVTSAQKNPTAFYLCASSLGLLNTEAFFGQGTRLTVV.

In regard to this clone: At one end the junction does not follow the germline gene, possibly because of a read error. The V gene is TRBV10-1, the J gene TRBJ2-7, with 7 nucleotides matching TRBD2. This CDR3 spans 13 amino acids. CDR1 is WNHNN, CDR2 SYGVQD, per germline (reference sequence). CDR3 DNA sequence: TGCGCCAGTCGCCCGGGAGGAGGAAACGAGCAATACTTC. Its translation: CASRPGGGNEQYF.

This clone was observed a single time. The chain carries TRBV7-8 and TRBJ2-7, with TRBD2 matching 8 bases. The germline V gene encodes CDR1 SGHVS and CDR2 FQNEAQ. The CDR3 has 16 residues. Trimming took 3 bases from V and 5 from J; bases not matched to a gene: 12. CDR3 amino acids: CASSFPKAGGGNEQYF. DNA for the CDR3: TGTGCCAGCAGCTTTCCAAAGGCGGGGGGCGGGAACGAGCAGTACTTC.

This chain links TRBV19 with TRBJ1-3, with TRBD1 as a possible D gene (6 bases). The germline gives CDR1 LNHDA, CDR2 SQIVND (reference sequence). Trimming took off 5 bases at V and 0 bases at J, with 11 bases between the two ends. The CDR3 sequence is 15 residues long. CDR3 residues: CASSPDRISGNTIYF. The DNA of the CDR3 is TGTGCCAGTAGTCCTGACAGGATCTCTGGAAACACCATATATTTT.

The V gene is TRBV7-2, the J gene TRBJ1-3; 8 positions agree with TRBD1. After removal of 8 bases from V and 2 bases from J, the junction contained 8 bases not matched to a gene. The CDR3 is 15 amino acids. Germline V gives CDR1 SGHTA, CDR2 FQGNSA. This CDR3 is CASQGALNPGNTIYF. CDR3 DNA: TGTGCCAGCCAGGGGGCCTTAAATCCTGGAAACACCATATATTTT.

The chain combines TRBV19 with TRBJ2-7, with TRBD1 matching 10 bases. V shed 0 bases, J shed 13 bases, and the junction held 6 bases outside the gene matches. The germline V gene encodes CDR1 LNHDA and CDR2 SQIVND (reference sequence). The CDR3 spans 13 residues. The CDR3 reads CASSIEGTGARYF. CDR3 DNA: TGTGCCAGTAGTATAGAAGGGACAGGGGCCCGCTACTTC.

J is TRBJ1-5 and V is TRBV4-1; 9 bases agree with TRBD1. This CDR3 has 15 amino acids. With V trimmed by 1 base and J by 5 bases, 3 bases remained unmatched. Germline CDR1 is MGHRA and CDR2 is YSYEKL. CDR3 residues: CASSQAWDRDQPQHF. The CDR3 DNA is TGCGCCAGCAGCCAAGCCTGGGACAGGGATCAGCCCCAGCATTTT.

The count of this clone is one. V usage is TRBV7-2 and J usage is TRBJ2-1, with D possibly TRBD2 on 6 matching bases. The CDR3 is made up of 12 amino acids. Germline V CDR1 and CDR2: SGHTA, FQGNSA. Trimming stripped 3 bases from V and 12 bases from J, with 12 bases between. CDR3 sequence: CASSFGGGRQFF. The CDR3, as DNA: TGTGCCAGCAGCTTTGGAGGAGGGCGGCAGTTCTTC.

The chain links TRBV11-2 to TRBJ2-5; 7 bases match TRBD1. Germline CDR1 is SGHAT and CDR2 is FQNNGV. The CDR3 has 16 residues. V lost 4 bases, J lost 5 bases, and 13 bases stayed unmatched. CDR3 in DNA: TGTGCCAGCAGCTACCGACAGGGCGGTAATGGGGAGACCCAGTACTTC. It codes for CASSYRQGGNGETQYF.

The chain carries TRBV20-1 and TRBJ2-3, with no clear D. Trimming took off 1 base at V and 6 bases at J, with 5 bases between the two ends. CDR3 length equals 11 residues. Germline V lookup: CDR1 DFQATT, CDR2 SNEGSKA (reference sequence). The CDR3 DNA reads TGCAGTGCTAGAGCCTCGGATACGCAGTATTTT. Translating it yields CSARASDTQYF.

The chain has TRBV2 and TRBJ1-2, with TRBD1 as a possible D gene (5 bases). Germline CDR1 reads SNHLY; CDR2 reads FYNNEI. V was cut by 0 bases and J by 8 bases, with 10 bases left in between. The CDR3 totals 13 residues. Here the CDR3 DNA reads TGTGCCAGCAGTGAAGCGCGGCAGGGCGGCTACACCTTC. It yields the protein CASSEARQGGYTF.

As concerns this clone: A read error is the likely source, as a far larger clone sits one nucleotide away. V is TRBV2 and J is TRBJ1-2; the D gene is possibly TRBD1 (6 bases). Trimming stripped 6 bases from V and 2 bases from J, with 10 bases between. This CDR3 region has 13 residues. Germline lookup yields CDR1 SNHLY and CDR2 FYNNEI. The CDR3 sequence: CASSRDKNYGYTF. Here the CDR3 DNA reads TGTGCCAGCAGCCGGGACAAGAACTATGGCTACACCTTC.

The CDR3 bases are TGTGCCAGCAGCTTAGTGGGGGGCAATGAGCAGTTCTTC. It encodes CASSLVGGNEQFF. The chain links TRBV7-2 to TRBJ2-1, with D maybe TRBD2 (6 bases). The V and J ends lost 1 base and 6 bases respectively, with 7 bases between them. The CDR3 sequence is 13 residues long. CDR1 SGHTA and CDR2 FQGNSA come from the germline V gene.

The chain employs TRBV4-1 and TRBJ2-7, with 7 bases fitting TRBD1. This CDR3 spans 14 amino acids. Germline assignment: CDR1 MGHRA and CDR2 YSYEKL. V was clipped by 5 bases and J by 5 bases; unmatched bases: 9. The CDR3 nucleotides are TGCGCCAGCAGCGCAGATGACAGGGTTGACGAGCAGTACTTC. Translation gives CASSADDRVDEQYF.